What follows is one T cell receptor (beta chain) and its context. Trimming cost V 1 base and J 6 bases; bases outside gene matches: 12. The CDR3 length is 17 residues. Germline CDR1 SGHVS, CDR2 FNYEAQ. This specimen comes from a study of blood T cell repertoires in COVID-19. Whole-study context: Acute-phase and convalescent COVID-19 samples originated in the United States, Italy and Spain.

This study enrolled people aged about 18 to 100 from around 25 US geographic areas. Cohort placement rested on clinical history that participants reported themselves. Original handling: Estimated nucleated cell counts came from reference gene primer amplification. The assay was immunoSEQ multiplex PCR, and TCRdb's table has in-frame clones only and misses some. The V and J calls and the clone size are those of that table, but D and trimming were determined from the DNA. Of more than 200,000 clones detected, about nine tenths appear once; the ten largest clones hold 1.5% to 2%. This clonotype originated in a young woman who had recovered from COVID-19. What was sequenced was PBMCs or T cells enriched from blood (not recorded which). The chain couples TRBV7-6 to TRBJ1-2, with TRBD1 identical over 9 bases. CDR3 in DNA: TGTGCCAGCAGCTTAGTGGGGGACAGGGAATTTTTAGATGGCTACACCTTC. Its translation is CASSLVGDREFLDGYTF.